The 30 T cell receptor beta chains below all came from one sample that was sequenced in a study of tissue T cells after allogeneic stem cell transplantation. Clones were sequenced by immunoSEQ multiplex PCR, and TCRdb holds only the in-frame ones, with some missing. The sample includes more than 5,500 clones, 65% to 85% of them seen just once. The source material was skin, sampled at autopsy. These receptors were taken from an older male patient with steroid-refractory graft-versus-host disease after an allogeneic stem cell transplant. Some of the T cells might come from the graft donor.

The rearrangement links TRBV4-1 to TRBJ2-5; D perhaps matches TRBD2 (6 bases). Germline V CDR1 and CDR2: MGHRA, YSYEKL. This CDR3 is 15 amino acids long. Trimming removed 4 bases at V and 9 bases at J, with 21 bases between. In DNA form, the CDR3 reads TGCGCCAGCAGCCCCCAAACGAAAGGCGGGACGGCCCAGTACTTC. Protein product: CASSPQTKGGTAQYF.

This chain joins TRBV7-2 and TRBJ2-5; D ambiguous. The CDR3 contains 13 residues. The V end lost 4 bases, the J end lost 2 bases, and 8 bases lay between the germline ends. The germline CDR1 and CDR2 sequences are SGHTA and FQGNSA. The CDR3 DNA sequence: TGTGCCAGCAGCTCGGACGGACAAGAGACCCAGTACTTC. Amino acid sequence: CASSSDGQETQYF.

This clone was detected once. This sequence joins TRBV27 and TRBJ1-1, with D uncertain. CDR3 length: 13 residues. Trimming removed 3 bases from V and 1 base from J, with 6 bases in between. CDR1 is MNHEY, CDR2 SMNVEV, per germline (reference sequence). The CDR3 protein is CASSFYSNTEAFF. The CDR3 DNA is TGTGCCAGCAGTTTTTACTCGAACACTGAAGCTTTCTTT.

The chain carries TRBV7-9 and TRBJ1-1; no clear D. The CDR3 runs 13 residues. Deletions cut 5 bases from V and 6 bases from J, with 13 bases between. From germline, CDR1 is SEHNR and CDR2 FQNEAQ (reference sequence). The CDR3 DNA reads TGTGCCAGCAGCCCCCTTGAGAATCCTGAAGCTTTCTTT. Translation: CASSPLENPEAFF.

This sequence joins TRBV7-9 and TRBJ1-2; possibly TRBD1 for D (5 bases). Germline lookup yields CDR1 SEHNR and CDR2 FQNEAQ (reference sequence). CDR3 length: 16 residues. V gave up 6 bases and J gave up 4 bases, with 21 bases separating them. The chain's CDR3 is CASSKPNRDRLYGYTF. The CDR3 DNA is TGTGCCAGCAGTAAACCAAACCGGGACCGGCTCTATGGCTACACCTTC.

The gene calls are TRBV4-2 and TRBJ1-2; D gene ambiguous. This CDR3 spans 15 amino acids. Germline CDR1 reads LGHNA; CDR2 reads YNFKEQ. V was cut by 0 bases and J by 0 bases, with 8 bases left in between. The CDR3 DNA reads as TGTGCCAGCAGCCAAGATCCCGGCCCTAACTATGGCTACACCTTC. Translated, it gives CASSQDPGPNYGYTF.

The rearrangement joins TRBV6-6 to TRBJ2-7; 9 bases are shared with TRBD1. CDR3 length equals 14 residues. Germline values: CDR1 MNHNY, CDR2 SVGAGI (reference sequence). V shed 6 bases, J shed 2 bases, and the junction held 5 bases outside the gene matches. This CDR3 reads CASRGTGIAYEQYF. CDR3 DNA: TGTGCCAGCAGGGGGACAGGGATCGCCTACGAGCAGTACTTC.

The rearrangement uses TRBV30 and TRBJ2-1; TRBD2 is a possible D gene (6 bases). Per the germline V gene, CDR1 is GTSNPN and CDR2 is SVGIG (reference sequence). V lost 2 bases to trimming and J lost 9 bases, with 11 bases between them. The CDR3 length is 12 residues. CDR3 amino acids: CAWSWSAGEQFF. DNA for the CDR3: TGTGCCTGGAGTTGGTCAGCGGGTGAGCAGTTCTTC.

The chain has TRBV19 and TRBJ2-3; 9 bases align to TRBD2. V dropped 8 bases and J dropped 1; count of bases not matched to a gene: 4. This CDR3 spans 14 amino acids. Germline V lookup: CDR1 LNHDA, CDR2 SQIVND (reference sequence). The CDR3 here is CASGIAGGTDTQYF. The CDR3 DNA sequence: TGTGCCAGTGGCATAGCGGGGGGCACAGATACGCAGTATTTT.

The genes are TRBV15 and TRBJ2-5; tentatively, D is TRBD2 (6 bases). Trimming pared 3 bases from V and 9 bases from J, leaving 17 bases between. CDR1 and CDR2 (germline): LNHNV, YYDKDF (reference sequence). The CDR3 totals 14 residues. The CDR3 region has the DNA TGTGCCACCAGCAGCCTCAACAGTCCGGGAGCCCAGTACTTC. Amino acids: CATSSLNSPGAQYF. The variable domain in full, completed from reference TRBV15 and TRBJ2-5, reads DAMVIQNPRYQVTQFGKPVTLSCSQTLNHNVMYWYQQKSSQAPKLLFHYYDKDFNNEADTPDNFQSRRPNTSFCFLDIRSPGLGDTAMYLCATSSLNSPGAQYFGPGTRLLVL.

The chain carries TRBV27 and TRBJ2-7; 8 bases line up with TRBD1. In germline, CDR1 is MNHEY, CDR2 SMNVEV (reference sequence). The CDR3 is 14 residues long. J was trimmed by 5 bases and V by 8 bases; bases with no gene match: 11. The CDR3 loop is CASGRRTGSHEQYF. The CDR3 nucleotides are TGTGCCAGCGGGCGTCGGACAGGGTCCCACGAGCAGTACTTC.

J is TRBJ2-3 and V is TRBV7-6; D might be TRBD2 (6 bases). Germline V lookup: CDR1 SGHVS, CDR2 FNYEAQ. Trimming stripped 1 base from V and 2 bases from J, with 10 bases between. The CDR3 is 15 residues long. The CDR3 DNA reads TGTGCCAGCAGCTTAGGAGGAGGGGACACAGATACGCAGTATTTT. This encodes CASSLGGGDTDTQYF.

The V and J genes are TRBV10-3 and TRBJ1-6; a possible D gene is TRBD1 (5 bases). V was clipped by 0 bases and J by 0 bases, with 9 bases between them. CDR1 ENHRY and CDR2 SYGVKD come from the germline V gene. This CDR3 has 17 amino acids. CDR3 bases: TGTGCCATCAGTGAGTCGACAGCCACCTCCTATAATTCACCCCTCCACTTT. This encodes CAISESTATSYNSPLHF.

The chain recombines TRBV15 with TRBJ2-7; weak D call: TRBD2 (5 bases). Between the trimmed V and J ends, which lost 5 bases and 1 base, there was a span of 18 bases. Germline CDR1 LNHNV, CDR2 YYDKDF (reference sequence). The CDR3 sequence is 16 residues long. The CDR3 DNA reads as TGTGCCACCAGCCGTGGACTCCGTCGAATTTCCTACGAGCAGTACTTC. Translation: CATSRGLRRISYEQYF.

The chain couples TRBV7-8 to TRBJ2-1, with 9 bases matching TRBD1. The trim removed 0 bases at V and 8 bases at J, leaving 8 bases unmatched. The CDR3 totals 16 residues. Germline V CDR1 and CDR2: SGHVS, FQNEAQ. The CDR3 nucleotides are TGTGCCAGCAGCTTAGCGTCGGGACAGGGTATGGATGAGCAGTTCTTC. Translating gives CASSLASGQGMDEQFF.

The chain carries TRBV5-6 and TRBJ1-2; no reliable D call. This CDR3 is 11 amino acids long. CDR1 and CDR2 from the germline V gene are SGHDT and YYEEEE. V lost 4 bases to trimming and J lost 2 bases, with 3 bases between them. The CDR3 DNA follows: TGTGCCAGCAGCCGGAACTATGGCTACACCTTC. It is translated as CASSRNYGYTF.

This clone occurred a few times. The chain combines TRBV28 with TRBJ1-3, with a possible D match to TRBD1 (5 bases). V shed 3 bases and J shed 5 bases, with 11 bases lying between them. This CDR3 comprises 14 residues. Per the germline V gene, CDR1 is MDHEN and CDR2 is SYDVKM. The CDR3 here is CASSFGQGRNTIYF. CDR3 nucleotides: TGTGCCAGCAGTTTTGGCCAGGGACGAAACACCATATATTTT.

This clone was seen a few times. This chain uses TRBV4-2 with TRBJ2-1, with 11 bases that match TRBD2. V shed 0 bases and J 4 bases; nucleotides not matched to a gene: 2. CDR1 and CDR2 (germline): LGHNA, YNFKEQ. CDR3 length equals 16 residues. The CDR3 sequence is CASSQDASGGYNEQFF. The CDR3 DNA sequence: TGTGCCAGCAGCCAAGATGCTAGCGGGGGGTACAATGAGCAGTTCTTC.

This chain links TRBV7-6 with TRBJ2-7, with TRBD1 as a possible D gene (6 bases). CDR3 length: 16 amino acids. The germline V and J ends were trimmed by 4 bases and 4 bases, with 20 bases remaining between them. Germline CDR1 SGHVS, CDR2 FNYEAQ. In DNA, the CDR3 is TGTGCCAGCAGCTCTCCCCTGGAAGGACAGCCTTACGAGCAGTACTTC. It specifies CASSSPLEGQPYEQYF.

V usage is TRBV4-3 and J usage is TRBJ2-2, with a weak D call TRBD1 (6 bases). This CDR3 is 14 amino acids long. Germline assignment: CDR1 LGHNA and CDR2 YSLEER. V lost 1 base to trimming and J lost 3 bases, with 6 bases between them. The CDR3 coding sequence is TGCGCCAGCAGCCAAGGACAGGACACCGGGGAGCTGTTTTTT. Its protein product is CASSQGQDTGELFF.

The chain has TRBV6-2 or TRBV6-3 and TRBJ2-5; 8 bases fit TRBD1. CDR3 length: 14 residues. Germline V gives CDR1 MNHEY, CDR2 SVGEGT. The J segment lost 5 bases and the V segment lost 6 bases, leaving 8 bases of the junction unmatched. CDR3 nucleotide sequence: TGTGCCAGCAGCTTAATGGACAGGGCGGAGACCCAGTACTTC. Translating gives CASSLMDRAETQYF.

This clone was counted once. The genes are TRBV20-1 and TRBJ2-1; D gene ambiguous. Trimming left V 6 bases short and J 7 bases short, with 10 bases between. Germline CDR1 and CDR2: DFQATT and SNEGSKA (reference sequence). The CDR3 totals 11 residues. CDR3 sequence: CSAEVVNEQFF. The CDR3 DNA reads TGCAGTGCAGAGGTAGTGAATGAGCAGTTCTTC.

For the CDR3, the DNA is TGTGCCAGCAGCCGCAGATGGGGGGGCCCAGAGACCCAGTACTTC. This encodes CASSRRWGGPETQYF. The chain couples TRBV6-5 to TRBJ2-5; possible D gene TRBD2, 7 bases. V lost 6 bases to trimming and J lost 4 bases, with 18 bases between them. This CDR3 region has 15 residues. Germline CDR1 is MNHEY and CDR2 is SVGAGI.

The table lists this clone with a few counts. The chain couples TRBV7-9 to TRBJ1-1; D is possibly TRBD1 (5 bases). The V gene lost 7 bases and the J gene lost 1 base, with 10 bases spanning the gap. Germline CDR1 reads SEHNR; CDR2 reads FQNEAQ (reference sequence). This CDR3 comprises 13 residues. The CDR3 here is CASMAGQNTEAFF. The CDR3, as DNA: TGTGCCAGCATGGCCGGACAGAACACTGAAGCTTTCTTT.

In nucleotides, the CDR3 is TGTGCCAGCAGCCCGACACCGGGACAGTCGTATTCACCCCTCCACTTT. Translated, it gives CASSPTPGQSYSPLHF. V and J are TRBV5-4 and TRBJ1-6; TRBD1 agrees at 7 bases. V lost 4 bases, J lost 8 bases, and 12 bases stayed unmatched. Germline loops: CDR1 SGHNT, CDR2 YYREEE (reference sequence). This CDR3 region has 16 residues.

The genes are TRBV11-2 and TRBJ2-7, with D perhaps TRBD2 (6 bases). The CDR3 covers 16 residues. V was cut by 5 bases and J by 7 bases, with 24 bases left in between. CDR1 and CDR2 (germline): SGHAT, FQNNGV. DNA of the CDR3: TGTGCCAGCAGCCTCCTTCGGGGGACCCCTGTTGGTGAGCAGTACTTC. This sequence encodes CASSLLRGTPVGEQYF.

The V gene is TRBV5-1, the J gene TRBJ1-1; maybe TRBD1 (5 bases). The germline gives CDR1 SGHRS, CDR2 YFSETQ. The CDR3 spans 15 residues. Trimming took 1 base from V and 1 from J, leaving 11 bases between them. CDR3 bases: TGCGCCAGCAGCTTGAATATCGGGGCGAACACTGAAGCTTTCTTT. Its translation: CASSLNIGANTEAFF.

CDR3 in DNA: TGTGCCAGCAGCCCAAGGACTAGCGGGGGCCCTCGCTCCTACGAGCAGTACTTC. Amino acids: CASSPRTSGGPRSYEQYF. The gene calls are TRBV7-2 and TRBJ2-7; 13 nucleotides match TRBD2. The V gene end was trimmed by 5 bases and the J gene end by 0 bases; junction bases not matched to a gene: 10. Germline CDR1 is SGHTA and CDR2 is FQGNSA. The CDR3 spans 18 residues.

This clone was counted a single time. The chain is built from TRBV28 and TRBJ1-4; D is undetermined. Trimming stripped 1 base from V and 1 base from J, with 16 bases between. CDR3 size: 18 residues. Looked up from germline, CDR1 is MDHEN and CDR2 is SYDVKM. This chain's CDR3 is CASSLLRRASGTNEKLFF. As DNA, the CDR3 is TGTGCCAGCAGTTTATTGAGGAGGGCTTCGGGAACTAATGAAAAACTGTTTTTT.

This chain links TRBV27 with TRBJ1-2; D is perhaps TRBD1 (6 bases). Trimming took off 5 bases at V and 7 bases at J, with 14 bases between the two ends. Germline V gives CDR1 MNHEY, CDR2 SMNVEV (reference sequence). CDR3 length: 13 residues. For the CDR3, the DNA is TGTGCCAGCAGTGCTTCAGGGGAACCTGGCTACACCTTC. It specifies CASSASGEPGYTF.